This T cell receptor beta chain was sequenced for a study of cytomegalovirus exposure and HLA in healthy donors. The PCR ran on 60 Vbeta and 13 Jbeta primers. How the authors handled the data: Later work found about 80 million unique TCR beta chains, with some 11 million shared. Assay: immunoSEQ multiplex PCR; the TCRdb copy retains only in-frame clones and omits some. D and trimming come from the DNA, and the V and J calls and clone size come from that table. This sample's clone table lists 100,000 to 150,000 clones. V lost 7 bases to trimming and J lost 8 bases, with 8 bases between them. The CDR3 runs to 11 residues. CDR1 is SEHNR and CDR2 is FQNEAQ in the germline V gene (reference sequence). The study's findings and limits: 150 to 200 TCR beta chains were listed as cytomegalovirus-associated.

Worth noting for this clone: What it binds is not known.

Sequenced: PBMCs. The receptor was derived from a man aged 18-30 years in good health and CMV-seronegative. The chain uses TRBV7-9 and TRBJ1-4; no firm D call. The CDR3 nucleotides are TGTGCCAGCACCTCGGGGGAAAAACTGTTTTTT. Encoded protein: CASTSGEKLFF.